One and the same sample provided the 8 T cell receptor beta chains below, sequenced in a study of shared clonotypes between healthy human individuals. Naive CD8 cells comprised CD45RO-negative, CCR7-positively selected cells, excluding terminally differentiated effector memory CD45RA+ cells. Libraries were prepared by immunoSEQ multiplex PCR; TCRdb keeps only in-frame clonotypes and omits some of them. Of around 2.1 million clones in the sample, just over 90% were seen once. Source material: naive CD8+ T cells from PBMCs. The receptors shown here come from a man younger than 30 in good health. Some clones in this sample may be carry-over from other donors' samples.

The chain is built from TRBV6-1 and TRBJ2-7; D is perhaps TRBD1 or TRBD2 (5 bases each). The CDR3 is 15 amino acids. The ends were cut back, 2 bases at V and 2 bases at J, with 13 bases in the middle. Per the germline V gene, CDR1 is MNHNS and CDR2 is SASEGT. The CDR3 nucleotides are TGTGCCAGCAGTGAATTGGGGGTACTCACCTACGAGCAGTACTTC. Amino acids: CASSELGVLTYEQYF.

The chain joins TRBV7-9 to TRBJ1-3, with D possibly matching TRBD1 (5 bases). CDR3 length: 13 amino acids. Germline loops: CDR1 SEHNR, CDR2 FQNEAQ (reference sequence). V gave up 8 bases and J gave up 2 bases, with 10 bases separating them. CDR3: CASQRGAGNTIYF. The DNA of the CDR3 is TGTGCCAGCCAGCGGGGGGCTGGAAACACCATATATTTT.

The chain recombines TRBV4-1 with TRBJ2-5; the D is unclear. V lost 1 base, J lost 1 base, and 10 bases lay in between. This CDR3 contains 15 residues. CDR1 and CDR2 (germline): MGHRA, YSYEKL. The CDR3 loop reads CASSQGTATQETQYF. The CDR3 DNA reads TGCGCCAGCAGCCAAGGAACGGCTACCCAAGAGACCCAGTACTTC.

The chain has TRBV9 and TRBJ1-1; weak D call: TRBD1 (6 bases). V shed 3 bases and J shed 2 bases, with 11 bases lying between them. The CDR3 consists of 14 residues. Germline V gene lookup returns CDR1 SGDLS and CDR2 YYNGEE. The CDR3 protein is CASSASGTNTEAFF. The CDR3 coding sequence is TGTGCCAGCAGCGCTTCCGGGACAAACACTGAAGCTTTCTTT.

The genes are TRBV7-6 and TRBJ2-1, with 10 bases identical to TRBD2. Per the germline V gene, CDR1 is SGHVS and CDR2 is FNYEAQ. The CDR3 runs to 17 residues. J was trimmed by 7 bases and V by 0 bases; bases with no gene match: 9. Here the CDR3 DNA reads TGTGCCAGCAGCTTAGCGCCTACTAGCGGGATCAGGAATGAGCAGTTCTTC. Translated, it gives CASSLAPTSGIRNEQFF.

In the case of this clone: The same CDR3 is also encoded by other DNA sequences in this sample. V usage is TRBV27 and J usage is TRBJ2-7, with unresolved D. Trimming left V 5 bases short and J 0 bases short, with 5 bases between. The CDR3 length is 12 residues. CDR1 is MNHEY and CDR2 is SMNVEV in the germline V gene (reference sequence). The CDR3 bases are TGTGCCAGCAGTCTTCGCTCCTACGAGCAGTACTTC. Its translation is CASSLRSYEQYF.

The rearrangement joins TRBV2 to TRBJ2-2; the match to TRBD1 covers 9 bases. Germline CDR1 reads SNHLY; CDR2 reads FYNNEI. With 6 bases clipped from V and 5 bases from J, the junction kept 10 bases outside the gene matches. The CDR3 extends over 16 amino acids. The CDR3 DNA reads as TGTGCCAGCAGGGTCCCCCAGACAGGGGGGACCGGGGAGCTGTTTTTT. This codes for CASRVPQTGGTGELFF.

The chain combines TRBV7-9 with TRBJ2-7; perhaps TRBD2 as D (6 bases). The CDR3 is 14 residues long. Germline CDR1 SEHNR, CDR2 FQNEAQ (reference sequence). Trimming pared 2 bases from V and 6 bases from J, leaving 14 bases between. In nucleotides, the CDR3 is TGTGCCAGCAGCTTACCAGCGGCGCGGGGCGAGCAGTACTTC. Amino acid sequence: CASSLPAARGEQYF.